These 6 T cell receptor beta chains originate from one sample sequenced in a study of T cells in Graves' hyperthyroidism and ophthalmopathy. RNA transcripts provided the source from which TCR beta CDR3 regions were amplified. A first-round RT-PCR of the TCR CDR3 used the HTBI primer set. TCRdb re-called the multiplex PCR reads through MiXCR, storing one row per CDR3 protein. This table holds over 150,000 distinct CDR3 sequences, about 15% found once. Sequencing was done on a sample of blood. These receptors were taken from a woman between 45 and 60 years old with Graves' hyperthyroidism.

This clonotype has ten or more counts. CDR3 sequence reads: CASSWTDSNQPQHF. In nucleotides, the CDR3 is TGTGCCAGCAGCTGGACAGATAGCAATCAGCCCCAGCATTTT. The chain uses TRBV11-2 and TRBJ1-5; a possible D gene is TRBD1 (6 bases). The germline gives CDR1 SGHAT, CDR2 FQNNGV. Trimming pared 4 bases from V and 0 bases from J, leaving 7 bases between. This CDR3 is 14 amino acids long. Complete variable domain (other parts from reference TRBV11-2 and TRBJ1-5): EAGVAQSPRYKIIEKRQSVAFWCNPISGHATLYWYQQILGQGPKLLIQFQNNGVVDDSQLPKDRFSAERLKGVDSTLKIQPAKLEDSAVYLCASSWTDSNQPQHFGDGTRLSIL.

This clonotype was detected many times. V gene TRBV30 combines with J gene TRBJ1-2; 8 positions agree with TRBD1. Germline V gene lookup returns CDR1 GTSNPN and CDR2 SVGIG (reference sequence). V shed 4 bases, J shed 4 bases, and the junction held 2 bases outside the gene matches. The CDR3 contains 12 residues. CDR3 protein: CAWTGGTYGYTF. CDR3 nucleotide sequence: TGTGCCTGGACAGGGGGCACCTATGGCTACACCTTC. The full variable domain, in which reference TRBV30 and TRBJ1-2 provide the parts outside the CDR3, is SQTIHQWPATLVQPVGSPLSLECTVEGTSNPNLYWYRQAAGRGLQLLFYSVGIGQISSEVPQNLSASRPQDRQFILSSKKLLLSDSGFYLCAWTGGTYGYTFGSGTRLTVV.

Ten or more counts support this clonotype. The chain combines TRBV7-6 with TRBJ1-1; D gene uncertain. Trimming pared 4 bases from V and 0 bases from J, leaving 9 bases between. The CDR3 runs to 14 residues. Looked up from germline, CDR1 is SGHVS and CDR2 is FNYEAQ. Here the CDR3 reads CASSSPTLNTEAFF. As DNA, the CDR3 is TGTGCCAGCAGCTCCCCGACCCTGAACACTGAAGCTTTCTTT.

This clonotype was observed many times. This chain links TRBV11-1 with TRBJ2-1; perhaps TRBD2 as D (6 bases). The CDR3 sequence is 12 residues long. Germline V CDR1 and CDR2: SGHAT, FQDESV (reference sequence). V was clipped by 10 bases and J by 5 bases, with 12 bases between them. CDR3 nucleotide sequence: TGTGCCACATCTAGCGTAAACAATGAGCAGTTCTTC. Protein product: CATSSVNNEQFF.

The chain carries TRBV7-2 and TRBJ1-6, with D unresolved. Looked up from germline, CDR1 is SGHTA and CDR2 is FQGNSA. The CDR3 runs 16 residues. Trimming left V 2 bases short and J 0 bases short, with 8 bases between. The CDR3 is CASSLSRSSYNSPLHF. The CDR3, as DNA: TGTGCCAGCAGCTTAAGCAGGAGCTCCTATAATTCACCCCTCCACTTT. Drawing the rest from reference TRBV7-2 and TRBJ1-6, the complete variable domain is GAGVSQSPSNKVTEKGKDVELRCDPISGHTALYWYRQSLGQGLEFLIYFQGNSAPDKSGLPSDRFSAERTGGSVSTLTIQRTQQEDSAVYLCASSLSRSSYNSPLHFGNGTRLTVT.

This clonotype was seen a handful of times. The V call is TRBV10-2, the J call TRBJ2-3; 9 bases match TRBD2. Germline assignment: CDR1 WSHSY and CDR2 SAAADI. This CDR3 has 13 amino acids. Trimming removed 8 bases from V and 4 bases from J; junction bases left unmatched: 4. As DNA, the CDR3 is TGCGCCAGCGGTAGCGGGGGCGCAGATACGCAGTATTTT. This codes for CASGSGGADTQYF.